Below are 15 T cell receptor beta chains sequenced from a single sample in a study of shared clonotypes between healthy human individuals. The method was immunoSEQ multiplex PCR; TCRdb's version includes in-frame clones alone and lacks a portion of them. The sample includes approximately 1.5 million clones, approximately 98.5% seen only once; the top ten take around 0.33%. The specimen sequenced was naive CD4+ T cells sorted from blood. Subset of the sample: CD45RA+ positively selected. The receptors shown here come from a man aged 30 to 39 in good health.

The chain carries TRBV7-9 and TRBJ1-1; D may be TRBD1 (5 bases). CDR3 length: 16 residues. V lost 6 bases and J lost 0, with 17 bases in between. CDR1 is SEHNR and CDR2 is FQNEAQ in the germline V gene (reference sequence). The CDR3, as DNA: TGTGCCAGCAGGGGAAGGGGAGGTGTCATGAACACTGAAGCTTTCTTT. This gives the protein CASRGRGGVMNTEAFF.

Concerning this clone: Other DNA sequences in the sample encode the same CDR3. The chain uses TRBV18 and TRBJ1-5; D is ambiguous. The V end lost 6 bases, the J end lost 5 bases, and 11 bases lay between the germline ends. The CDR3 runs 13 residues. Looked up from germline, CDR1 is KGHSH and CDR2 is LQKENI. CDR3: CASSPDGDQPQHF. The CDR3 DNA is TGTGCCAGCTCCCCAGACGGGGATCAGCCCCAGCATTTT.

The V call is TRBV5-1, the J call TRBJ2-5; weak D call: TRBD2 (6 bases). The J call could be wrong; TRBJ2-7 is a better fit for the DNA end. The CDR3 extends over 16 amino acids. Germline CDR1 and CDR2: SGHRS and YFSETQ. The CDR3 sequence is CASSLYESGGPYEQYF. CDR3 bases: TGCGCCAGCAGCCTTTATGAATCCGGAGGGCCATACGAGCAGTACTTC.

The V and J genes are TRBV14 and TRBJ2-5; 7 nucleotides agree with TRBD2. The CDR3 consists of 16 residues. CDR1 and CDR2 (germline): SGHDN, FVKESK. Losses at the gene ends were 1 base for V and 5 bases for J; bases not matched to a gene: 10. CDR3 coding DNA: TGTGCCAGCAGCCAAGTGCTTCGCGGGAGATGGGAGACCCAGTACTTC. This encodes CASSQVLRGRWETQYF.

This sequence joins TRBV11-2 and TRBJ2-3, with D perhaps matching TRBD1 (6 bases). CDR1 is SGHAT and CDR2 is FQNNGV in the germline V gene. The V gene lost 5 bases and the J gene lost 2 bases, with 14 bases spanning the gap. CDR3 size: 15 residues. The CDR3 here is CASSPSDRPTDTQYF. The CDR3 nucleotides read TGTGCCAGCAGCCCATCAGACAGGCCCACAGATACGCAGTATTTT. The variable domain in full, completed from reference TRBV11-2 and TRBJ2-3, reads EAGVAQSPRYKIIEKRQSVAFWCNPISGHATLYWYQQILGQGPKLLIQFQNNGVVDDSQLPKDRFSAERLKGVDSTLKIQPAKLEDSAVYLCASSPSDRPTDTQYFGPGTRLTVL.

The chain employs TRBV5-1 and TRBJ2-4; D is possibly TRBD2 (5 bases). V was cut by 0 bases and J by 9 bases, with 10 bases left in between. Germline loops: CDR1 SGHRS, CDR2 YFSETQ. The CDR3 has 13 amino acids. The CDR3 coding sequence is TGCGCCAGCAGCTTGGCAGCTAGCTTCATTCAGTACTTC. Translated: CASSLAASFIQYF.

This clone was seen once. The gene calls are TRBV29-1 and TRBJ2-5; 10 nucleotides align to TRBD2. The trim removed 4 bases at V and 4 bases at J, leaving 9 bases unmatched. CDR3 size: 15 residues. CDR1 SQVTM and CDR2 ANQGSEA come from the germline V gene. CDR3 in amino acids: CSVVGGLAGGETQYF. The CDR3, as DNA: TGCAGCGTTGTTGGGGGTTTAGCGGGAGGAGAGACCCAGTACTTC.

The DNA of the CDR3 is TGCAGCGGGGGGGGACAGGGCAACGAGCAGTACTTC. This encodes CSGGGQGNEQYF. This chain links TRBV29-1 with TRBJ2-7, with 9 bases aligning to TRBD1. With V trimmed by 7 bases and J by 5 bases, 6 bases remained unmatched. Germline CDR1 is SQVTM and CDR2 is ANQGSEA. This CDR3 comprises 12 residues.

J is TRBJ1-3 and V is TRBV11-2, with no clear D. Germline V gene lookup returns CDR1 SGHAT and CDR2 FQNNGV. This CDR3 has 14 residues. V was trimmed by 5 bases and J by 1 base, leaving 9 bases between them. CDR3 DNA sequence: TGTGCCAGCAGCCAGCAATATTCTGGAAACACCATATATTTT. This translates into CASSQQYSGNTIYF.

The chain employs TRBV5-1 and TRBJ2-7; D gene uncertain. The CDR3 runs 12 residues. Germline CDR1 reads SGHRS; CDR2 reads YFSETQ. V dropped 4 bases and J dropped 7 bases, with 12 bases sitting between them. The CDR3 loop reads CASSPRVGEQYF. The CDR3 bases are TGCGCCAGCAGCCCACGCGTAGGGGAGCAGTACTTC.

The chain recombines TRBV2 with TRBJ2-7; D gene unclear. V was clipped by 5 bases and J by 6 bases, with 17 bases between them. The CDR3 is 14 amino acids. Germline V lookup: CDR1 SNHLY, CDR2 FYNNEI. CDR3: CASSNGQARSEQYF. For the CDR3, the DNA is TGTGCCAGCAGTAACGGTCAAGCCAGAAGCGAGCAGTACTTC.

The chain links TRBV7-2 to TRBJ2-1; the D is unclear. This CDR3 contains 12 residues. Trimming took 6 bases from V and 6 from J, leaving 9 bases between them. Germline CDR1 and CDR2: SGHTA and FQGNSA. CDR3 nucleotides: TGTGCCAGCAGAGTTGATAGCAATGAGCAGTTCTTC. Its translation is CASRVDSNEQFF.

The chain combines TRBV9 with TRBJ1-4, with D uncertain. Deletions cut 4 bases from V and 8 bases from J, with 18 bases between. The CDR3 covers 15 residues. Germline CDR1 reads SGDLS; CDR2 reads YYNGEE. The CDR3 DNA reads TGTGCCAGCAGCTTTCAAGGGCGCCGGACCGAAAAACTGTTTTTT. It is translated as CASSFQGRRTEKLFF.

This rearrangement joins TRBV11-2 to TRBJ2-1, with 7 bases identical to TRBD2. V trimming: 5 bases; J trimming: 2 bases; junction bases outside the gene matches: 6. The CDR3 is 15 residues long. Germline assignment: CDR1 SGHAT and CDR2 FQNNGV. The CDR3 sequence is CASSLSSGAYNEQFF. The CDR3, as DNA: TGTGCCAGCAGCCTATCTAGCGGCGCCTACAATGAGCAGTTCTTC.

The V gene is TRBV5-1, the J gene TRBJ1-3; perhaps TRBD1 as D (6 bases). The CDR3 spans 16 residues. Germline V lookup: CDR1 SGHRS, CDR2 YFSETQ. Trimming left V 4 bases short and J 0 bases short, with 14 bases between. The CDR3 DNA reads TGCGCCAGCAGCATTGTAGGACAGTACTCTGGAAACACCATATATTTT. As protein: CASSIVGQYSGNTIYF. The variable domain in full, completed from reference TRBV5-1 and TRBJ1-3, reads KAGVTQTPRYLIKTRGQQVTLSCSPISGHRSVSWYQQTPGQGLQFLFEYFSETQRNKGNFPGRFSGRQFSNSRSEMNVSTLELGDSALYLCASSIVGQYSGNTIYFGEGSWLTVV.